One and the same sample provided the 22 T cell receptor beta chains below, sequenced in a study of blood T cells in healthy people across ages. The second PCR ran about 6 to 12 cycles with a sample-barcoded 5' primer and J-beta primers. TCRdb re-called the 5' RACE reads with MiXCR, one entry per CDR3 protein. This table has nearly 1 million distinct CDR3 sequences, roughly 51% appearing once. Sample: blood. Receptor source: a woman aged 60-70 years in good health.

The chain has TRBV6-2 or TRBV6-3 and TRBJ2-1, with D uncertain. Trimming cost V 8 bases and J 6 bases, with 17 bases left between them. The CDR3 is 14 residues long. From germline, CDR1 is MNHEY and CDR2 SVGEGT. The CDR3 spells CASAPVRQINEQFF. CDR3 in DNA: TGTGCCAGCGCTCCGGTGCGTCAAATCAATGAGCAGTTCTTC.

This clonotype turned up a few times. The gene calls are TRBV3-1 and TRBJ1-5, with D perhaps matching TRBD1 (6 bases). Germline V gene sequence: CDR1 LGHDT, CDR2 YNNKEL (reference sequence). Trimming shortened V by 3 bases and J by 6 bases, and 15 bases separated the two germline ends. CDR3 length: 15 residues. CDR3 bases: TGTGCCAGCAGCCAGGAAGGGGGTAACGGTCAGCCCCAGCATTTT. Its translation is CASSQEGGNGQPQHF.

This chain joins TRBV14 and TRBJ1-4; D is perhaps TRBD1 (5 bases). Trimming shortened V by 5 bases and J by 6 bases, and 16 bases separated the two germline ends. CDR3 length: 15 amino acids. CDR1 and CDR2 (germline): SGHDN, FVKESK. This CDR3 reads CASSLRTNPYEKLFF. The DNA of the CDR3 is TGTGCCAGCAGCTTGCGGACAAACCCCTATGAAAAACTGTTTTTT.

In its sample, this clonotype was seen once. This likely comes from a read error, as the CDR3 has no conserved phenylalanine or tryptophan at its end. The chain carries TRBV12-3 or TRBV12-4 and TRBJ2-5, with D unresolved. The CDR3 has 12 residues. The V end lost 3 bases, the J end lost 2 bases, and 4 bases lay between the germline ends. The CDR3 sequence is CASSLKQETQYS. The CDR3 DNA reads TGTGCCAGCAGTTTGAAACAAGAGACCCAGTACTCC.

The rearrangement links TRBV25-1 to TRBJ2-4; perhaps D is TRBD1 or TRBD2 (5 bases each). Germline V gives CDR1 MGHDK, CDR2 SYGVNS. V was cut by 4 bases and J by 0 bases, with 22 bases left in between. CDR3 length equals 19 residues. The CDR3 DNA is TGTGCCAGCAGTGGGGGGTGGACCGCCGCAAGTGAAGCCAAAAACATTCAGTACTTC. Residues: CASSGGWTAASEAKNIQYF.

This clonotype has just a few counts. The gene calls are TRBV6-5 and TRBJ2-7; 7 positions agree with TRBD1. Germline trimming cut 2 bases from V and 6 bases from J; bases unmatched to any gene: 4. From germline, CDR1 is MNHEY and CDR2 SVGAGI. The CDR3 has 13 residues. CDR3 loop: CASSYLDRVEQYF. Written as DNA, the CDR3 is TGTGCCAGCAGTTACCTCGACAGGGTCGAGCAGTACTTC.

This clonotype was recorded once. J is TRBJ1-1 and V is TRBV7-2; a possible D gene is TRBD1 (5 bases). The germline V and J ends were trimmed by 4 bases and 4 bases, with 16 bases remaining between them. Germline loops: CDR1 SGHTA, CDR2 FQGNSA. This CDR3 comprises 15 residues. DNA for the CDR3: TGTGCCAGCAGCTGGGGTCGGGGGTTCAGCACTGAAGCTTTCTTT. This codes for CASSWGRGFSTEAFF.

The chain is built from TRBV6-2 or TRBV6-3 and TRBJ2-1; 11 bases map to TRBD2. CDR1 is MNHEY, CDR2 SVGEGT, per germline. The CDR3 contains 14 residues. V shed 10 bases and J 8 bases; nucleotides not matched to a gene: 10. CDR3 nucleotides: TGTGCCACCCTTTCACTAGCGGGAGTAGATGAGCAGTTCTTC. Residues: CATLSLAGVDEQFF.

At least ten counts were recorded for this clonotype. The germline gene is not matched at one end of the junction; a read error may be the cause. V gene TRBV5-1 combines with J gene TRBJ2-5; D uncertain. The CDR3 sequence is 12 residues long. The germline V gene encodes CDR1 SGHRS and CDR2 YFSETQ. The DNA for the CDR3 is TGTGCCAGCAGCTTAGTACAAGAGACCCAGTACTTC. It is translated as CASSLVQETQYF.

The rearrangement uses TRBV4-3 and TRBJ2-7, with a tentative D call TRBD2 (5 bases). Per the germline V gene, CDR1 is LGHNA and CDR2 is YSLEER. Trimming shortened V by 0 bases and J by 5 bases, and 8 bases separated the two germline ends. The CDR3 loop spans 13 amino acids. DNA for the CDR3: TGCGCCAGCAGCCAAGAGGGGAGCGACGAGCAGTACTTC. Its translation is CASSQEGSDEQYF.

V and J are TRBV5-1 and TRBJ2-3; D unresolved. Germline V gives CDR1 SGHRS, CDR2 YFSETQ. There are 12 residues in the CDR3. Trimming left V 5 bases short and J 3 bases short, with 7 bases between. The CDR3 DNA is TGCGCCAGCAGACAAGAAACAGATACGCAGTATTTT. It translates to CASRQETDTQYF.

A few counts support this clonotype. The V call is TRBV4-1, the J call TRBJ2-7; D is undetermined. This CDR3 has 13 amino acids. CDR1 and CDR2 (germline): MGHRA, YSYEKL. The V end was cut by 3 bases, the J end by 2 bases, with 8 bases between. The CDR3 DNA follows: TGCGCCAGCAGCCATCCTGAAACCTACGAGCAGTACTTC. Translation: CASSHPETYEQYF.

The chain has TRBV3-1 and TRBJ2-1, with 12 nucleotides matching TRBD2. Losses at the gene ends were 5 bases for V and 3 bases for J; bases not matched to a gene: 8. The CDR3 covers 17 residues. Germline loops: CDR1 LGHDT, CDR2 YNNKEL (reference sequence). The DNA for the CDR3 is TGTGCCAGCAGCAATTTCGGACTAGCGGGGAGCTACAATGAGCAGTTCTTC. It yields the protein CASSNFGLAGSYNEQFF.

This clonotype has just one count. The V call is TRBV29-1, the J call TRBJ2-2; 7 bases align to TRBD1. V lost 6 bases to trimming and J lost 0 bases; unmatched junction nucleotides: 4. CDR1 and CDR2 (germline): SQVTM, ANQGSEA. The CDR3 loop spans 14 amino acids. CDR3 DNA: TGCAGCGTCACCGGGACAGCGAACACCGGGGAGCTGTTTTTT. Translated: CSVTGTANTGELFF.

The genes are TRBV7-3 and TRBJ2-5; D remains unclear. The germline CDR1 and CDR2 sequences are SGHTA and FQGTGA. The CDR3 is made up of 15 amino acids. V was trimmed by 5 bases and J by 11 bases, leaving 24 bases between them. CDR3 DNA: TGTGCCAGCAGCCCGACCTACGGGCTCTACAATGAGCAGTACTTC. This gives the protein CASSPTYGLYNEQYF. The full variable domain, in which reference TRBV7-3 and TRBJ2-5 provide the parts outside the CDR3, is GAGVSQTPSNKVTEKGKYVELRCDPISGHTALYWYRQSLGQGPEFLIYFQGTGAADDSGLPNDRFFAVRPEGSVSTLKIQRTERGDSAVYLCASSPTYGLYNEQYFGPGTRLLVL.

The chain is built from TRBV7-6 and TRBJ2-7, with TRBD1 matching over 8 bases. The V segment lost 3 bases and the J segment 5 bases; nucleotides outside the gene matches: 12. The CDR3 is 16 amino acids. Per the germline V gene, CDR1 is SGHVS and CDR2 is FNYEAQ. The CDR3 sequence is CASSFRLGTGIHEQYF. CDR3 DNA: TGTGCCAGCAGCTTTAGGCTGGGGACAGGAATCCACGAGCAGTACTTC.

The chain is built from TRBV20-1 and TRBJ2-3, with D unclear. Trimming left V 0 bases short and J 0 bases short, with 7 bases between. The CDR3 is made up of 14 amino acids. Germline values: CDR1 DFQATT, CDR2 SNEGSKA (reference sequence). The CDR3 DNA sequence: TGCAGTGCTAGAGATTACGACAGCACAGATACGCAGTATTTT. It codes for CSARDYDSTDTQYF.

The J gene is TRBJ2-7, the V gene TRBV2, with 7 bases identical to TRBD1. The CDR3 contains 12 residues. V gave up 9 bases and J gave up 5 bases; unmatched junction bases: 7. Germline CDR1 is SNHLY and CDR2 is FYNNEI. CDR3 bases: TGTGCCAGGACGACAGGGTTCAACGAGCAGTACTTC. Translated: CARTTGFNEQYF.

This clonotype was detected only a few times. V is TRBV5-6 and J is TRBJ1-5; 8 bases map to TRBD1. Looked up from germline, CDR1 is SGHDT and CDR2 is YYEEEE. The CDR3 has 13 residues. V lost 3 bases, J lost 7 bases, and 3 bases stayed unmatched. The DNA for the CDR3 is TGTGCCAGCAGCTCGACAGGGGAACAGCCCCAGCATTTT. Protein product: CASSSTGEQPQHF.

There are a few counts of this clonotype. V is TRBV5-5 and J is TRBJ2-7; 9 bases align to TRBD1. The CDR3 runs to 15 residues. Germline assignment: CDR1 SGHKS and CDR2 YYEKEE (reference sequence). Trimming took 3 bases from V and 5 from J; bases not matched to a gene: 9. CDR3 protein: CASSYWDRVEDEQYF. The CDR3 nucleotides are TGTGCCAGCAGCTACTGGGACAGGGTTGAAGACGAGCAGTACTTC. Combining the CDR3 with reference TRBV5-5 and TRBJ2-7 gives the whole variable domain DAGVTQSPTHLIKTRGQQVTLRCSPISGHKSVSWYQQVLGQGPQFIFQYYEKEERGRGNFPDRFSARQFPNYSSELNVNALLLGDSALYLCASSYWDRVEDEQYFGPGTRLTVT.

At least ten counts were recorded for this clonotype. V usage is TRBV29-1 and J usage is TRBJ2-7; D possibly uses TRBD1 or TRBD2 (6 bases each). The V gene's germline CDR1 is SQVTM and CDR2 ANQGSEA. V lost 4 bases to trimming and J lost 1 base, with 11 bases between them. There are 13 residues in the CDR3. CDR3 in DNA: TGCAGCGTTGCGGGGGCAGGGTCCTACGAGCAGTACTTC. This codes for CSVAGAGSYEQYF.

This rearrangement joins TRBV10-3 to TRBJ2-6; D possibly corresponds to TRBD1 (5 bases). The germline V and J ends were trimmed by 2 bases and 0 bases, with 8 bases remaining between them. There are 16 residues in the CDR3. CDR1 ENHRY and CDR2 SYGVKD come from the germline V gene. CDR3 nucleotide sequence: TGTGCCATCAGTGAGGGACACTACTCTGGGGCCAACGTCCTGACTTTC. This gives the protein CAISEGHYSGANVLTF.